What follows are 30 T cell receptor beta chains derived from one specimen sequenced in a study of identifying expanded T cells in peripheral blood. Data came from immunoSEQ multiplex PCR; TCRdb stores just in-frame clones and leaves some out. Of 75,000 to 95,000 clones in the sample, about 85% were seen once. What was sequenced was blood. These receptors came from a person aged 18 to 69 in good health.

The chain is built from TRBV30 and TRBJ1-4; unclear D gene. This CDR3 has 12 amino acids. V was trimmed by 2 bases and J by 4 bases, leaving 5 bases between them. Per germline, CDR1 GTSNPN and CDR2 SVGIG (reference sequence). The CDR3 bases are TGTGCCTGGAGTCCAAATAATGAAAAACTGTTTTTT. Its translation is CAWSPNNEKLFF.

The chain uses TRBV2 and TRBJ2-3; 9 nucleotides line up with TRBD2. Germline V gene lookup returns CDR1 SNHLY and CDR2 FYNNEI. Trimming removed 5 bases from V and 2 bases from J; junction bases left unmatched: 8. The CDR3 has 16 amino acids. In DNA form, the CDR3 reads TGTGCCAGCAGTCCCCCTAGCGGGGCCCTCACAGATACGCAGTATTTT. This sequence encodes CASSPPSGALTDTQYF. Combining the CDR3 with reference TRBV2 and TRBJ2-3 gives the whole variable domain EPEVTQTPSHQVTQMGQEVILRCVPISNHLYFYWYRQILGQKVEFLVSFYNNEISEKSEIFDDQFSVERPDGSNFTLKIRSTKLEDSAMYFCASSPPSGALTDTQYFGPGTRLTVL.

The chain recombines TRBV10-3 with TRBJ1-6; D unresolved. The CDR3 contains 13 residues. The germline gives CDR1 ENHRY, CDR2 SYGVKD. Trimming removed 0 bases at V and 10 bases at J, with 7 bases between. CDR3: CAISESEQSPLHF. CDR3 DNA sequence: TGTGCCATCAGTGAGTCGGAACAATCACCCCTCCACTTT.

CDR3 DNA: TGTGCCAGCGATCTTTCTATCGGACTAGCGGGGACTTACAATGAGCAGTTCTTC. Residues: CASDLSIGLAGTYNEQFF. V is TRBV2 and J is TRBJ2-1, with 12 positions matching TRBD2. The CDR3 consists of 18 residues. J gave up 4 bases and V 8 bases, and 15 bases lay outside the gene matches. Germline CDR1 is SNHLY and CDR2 is FYNNEI. Looking up the rest from reference TRBV2 and TRBJ2-1 gives the full variable domain: EPEVTQTPSHQVTQMGQEVILRCVPISNHLYFYWYRQILGQKVEFLVSFYNNEISEKSEIFDDQFSVERPDGSNFTLKIRSTKLEDSAMYFCASDLSIGLAGTYNEQFFGPGTRLTVL.

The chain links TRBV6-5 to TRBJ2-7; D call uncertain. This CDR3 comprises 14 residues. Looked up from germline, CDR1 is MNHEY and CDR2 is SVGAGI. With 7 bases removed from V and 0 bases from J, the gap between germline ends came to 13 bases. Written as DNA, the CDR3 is TGTGCCAGCATATCCATTACAAGCTCCTACGAGCAGTACTTC. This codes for CASISITSSYEQYF.

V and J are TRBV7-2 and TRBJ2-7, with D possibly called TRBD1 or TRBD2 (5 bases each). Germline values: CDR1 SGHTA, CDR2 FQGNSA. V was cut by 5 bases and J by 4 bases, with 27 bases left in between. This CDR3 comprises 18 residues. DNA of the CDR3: TGTGCCAGCAGCCGAGGAATACGGGACCGGGGTCTTTTTTACGAGCAGTACTTC. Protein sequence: CASSRGIRDRGLFYEQYF.

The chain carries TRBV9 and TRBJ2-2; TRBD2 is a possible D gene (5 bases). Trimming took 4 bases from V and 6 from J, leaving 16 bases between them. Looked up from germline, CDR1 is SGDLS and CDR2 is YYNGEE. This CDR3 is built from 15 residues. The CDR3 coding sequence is TGTGCCAGCAGCCCCCCGGGAAGGGTTCCCGGGGAGCTGTTTTTT. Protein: CASSPPGRVPGELFF.

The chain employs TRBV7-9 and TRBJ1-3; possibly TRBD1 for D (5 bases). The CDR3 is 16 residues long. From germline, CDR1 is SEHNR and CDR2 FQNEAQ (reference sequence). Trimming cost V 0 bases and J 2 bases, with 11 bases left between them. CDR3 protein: CASSLAQGFTGNTIYF. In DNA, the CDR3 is TGTGCCAGCAGCTTAGCGCAGGGTTTTACTGGAAACACCATATATTTT.

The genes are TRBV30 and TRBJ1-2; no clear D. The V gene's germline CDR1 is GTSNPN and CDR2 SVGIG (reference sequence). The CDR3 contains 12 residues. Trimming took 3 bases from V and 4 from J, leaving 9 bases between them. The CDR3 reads CAWSHSSYGYTF. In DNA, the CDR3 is TGTGCCTGGAGCCACTCCAGCTATGGCTACACCTTC.

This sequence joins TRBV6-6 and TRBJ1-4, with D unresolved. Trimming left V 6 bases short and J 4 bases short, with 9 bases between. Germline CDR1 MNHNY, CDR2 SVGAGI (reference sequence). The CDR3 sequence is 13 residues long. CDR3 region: CASRRRVNEKLFF. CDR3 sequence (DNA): TGTGCCAGCAGGAGACGGGTTAATGAAAAACTGTTTTTT.

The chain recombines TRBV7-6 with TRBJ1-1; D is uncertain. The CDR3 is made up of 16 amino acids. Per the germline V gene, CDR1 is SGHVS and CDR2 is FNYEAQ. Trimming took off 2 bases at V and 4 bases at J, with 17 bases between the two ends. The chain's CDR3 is CASSLTSRGVSTEAFF. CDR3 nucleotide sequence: TGTGCCAGCAGCTTAACGTCTCGGGGAGTTAGCACTGAAGCTTTCTTT.

CDR3 region: CASSQGRDSNQPQHF. CDR3 nucleotide sequence: TGCGCCAGCAGCCAAGGCAGGGATAGCAATCAGCCCCAGCATTTT. The chain recombines TRBV4-1 with TRBJ1-5; D perhaps matches TRBD1 (5 bases). The germline CDR1 and CDR2 sequences are MGHRA and YSYEKL. Trimming left V 1 base short and J 0 bases short, with 7 bases between. CDR3 size: 15 residues.

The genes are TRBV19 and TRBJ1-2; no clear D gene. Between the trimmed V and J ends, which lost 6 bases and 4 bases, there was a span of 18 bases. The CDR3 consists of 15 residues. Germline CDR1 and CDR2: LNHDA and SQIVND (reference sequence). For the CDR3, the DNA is TGTGCCAGTAGACCTGCCGACATAACGACCTATGGCTACACCTTC. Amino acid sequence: CASRPADITTYGYTF.

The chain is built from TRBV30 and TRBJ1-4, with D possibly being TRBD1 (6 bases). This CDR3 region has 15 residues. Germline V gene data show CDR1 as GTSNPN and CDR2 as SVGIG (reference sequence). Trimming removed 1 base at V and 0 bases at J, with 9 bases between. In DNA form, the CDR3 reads TGTGCCTGGAGTGAAGGACAGCCAACTAATGAAAAACTGTTTTTT. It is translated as CAWSEGQPTNEKLFF.

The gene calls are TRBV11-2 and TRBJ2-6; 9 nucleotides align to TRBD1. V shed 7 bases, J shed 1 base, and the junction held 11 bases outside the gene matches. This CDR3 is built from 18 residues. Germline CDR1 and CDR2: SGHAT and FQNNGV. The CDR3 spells CASTSRYRGPSGANVLTF. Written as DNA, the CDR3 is TGTGCCAGCACCTCTCGGTACAGGGGGCCATCTGGGGCCAACGTCCTGACTTTC.

The CDR3: CAWSVGGFSGNTIYF. The DNA of the CDR3 is TGTGCCTGGAGTGTAGGCGGCTTCTCTGGAAACACCATATATTTT. The chain recombines TRBV30 with TRBJ1-3; no definite D call. Trimming pared 0 bases from V and 0 bases from J, leaving 9 bases between. The germline V gene has CDR1 GTSNPN and CDR2 SVGIG (reference sequence). This CDR3 region has 15 residues.

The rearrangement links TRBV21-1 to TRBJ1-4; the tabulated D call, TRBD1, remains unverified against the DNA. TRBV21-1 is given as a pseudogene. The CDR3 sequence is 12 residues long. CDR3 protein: CASTEDSEKLFF. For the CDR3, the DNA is TGTGCCAGCACGGAGGACAGCGAAAAACTGTTTTTT.

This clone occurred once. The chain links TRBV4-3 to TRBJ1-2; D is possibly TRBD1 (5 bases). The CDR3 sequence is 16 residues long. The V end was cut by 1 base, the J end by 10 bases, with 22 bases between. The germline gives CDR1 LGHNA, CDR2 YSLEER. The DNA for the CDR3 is TGCGCCAGCAGCCAAGGGTCGGCAGGGATGGCGAGGGACTACACCTTC. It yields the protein CASSQGSAGMARDYTF.

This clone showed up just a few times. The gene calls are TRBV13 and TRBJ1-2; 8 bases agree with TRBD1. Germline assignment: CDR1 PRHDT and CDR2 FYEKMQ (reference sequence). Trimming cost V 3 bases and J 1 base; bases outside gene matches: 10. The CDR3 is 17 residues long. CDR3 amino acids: CASSLETGESVNYGYTF. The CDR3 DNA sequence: TGTGCCAGCAGCTTGGAGACAGGGGAGTCTGTTAACTATGGCTACACCTTC.

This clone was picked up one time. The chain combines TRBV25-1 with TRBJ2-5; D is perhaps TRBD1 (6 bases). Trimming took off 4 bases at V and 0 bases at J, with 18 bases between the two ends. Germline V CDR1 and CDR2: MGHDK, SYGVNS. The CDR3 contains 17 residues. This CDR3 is CASSATGWPVYQETQYF. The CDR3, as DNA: TGTGCCAGCAGTGCAACAGGGTGGCCCGTGTACCAAGAGACCCAGTACTTC.

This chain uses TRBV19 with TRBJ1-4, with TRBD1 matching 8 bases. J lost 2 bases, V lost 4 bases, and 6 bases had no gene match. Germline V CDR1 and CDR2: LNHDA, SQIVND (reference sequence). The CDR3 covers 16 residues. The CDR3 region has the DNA TGTGCCAGTAGTAGAACGACAGGGGCCACTAATGAAAAACTGTTTTTT. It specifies CASSRTTGATNEKLFF.

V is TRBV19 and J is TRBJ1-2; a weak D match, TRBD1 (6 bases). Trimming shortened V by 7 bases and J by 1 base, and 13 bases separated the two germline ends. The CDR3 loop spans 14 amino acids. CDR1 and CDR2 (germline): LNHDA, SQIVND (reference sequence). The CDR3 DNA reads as TGTGCCAGTAAGGGGGACACAAGTAACTATGGCTACACCTTC. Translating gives CASKGDTSNYGYTF.

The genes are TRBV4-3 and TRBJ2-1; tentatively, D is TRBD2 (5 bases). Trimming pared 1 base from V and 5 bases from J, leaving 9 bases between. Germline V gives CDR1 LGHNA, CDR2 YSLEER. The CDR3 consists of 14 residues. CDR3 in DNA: TGCGCCAGCAGCCAAGTGGCCGGGGACAATGAGCAGTTCTTC. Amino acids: CASSQVAGDNEQFF.

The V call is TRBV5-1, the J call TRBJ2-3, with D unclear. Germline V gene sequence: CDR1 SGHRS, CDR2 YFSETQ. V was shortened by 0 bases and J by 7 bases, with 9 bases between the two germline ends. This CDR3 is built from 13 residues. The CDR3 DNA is TGCGCCAGCAGCTTGGGGGCAACAAATACGCAGTATTTT. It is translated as CASSLGATNTQYF.

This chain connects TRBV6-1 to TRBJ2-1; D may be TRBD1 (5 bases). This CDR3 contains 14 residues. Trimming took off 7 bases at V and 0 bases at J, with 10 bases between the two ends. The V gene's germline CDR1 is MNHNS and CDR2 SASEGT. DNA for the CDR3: TGTGCCAGCATAATAGACAGCTCCTACAATGAGCAGTTCTTC. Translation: CASIIDSSYNEQFF.

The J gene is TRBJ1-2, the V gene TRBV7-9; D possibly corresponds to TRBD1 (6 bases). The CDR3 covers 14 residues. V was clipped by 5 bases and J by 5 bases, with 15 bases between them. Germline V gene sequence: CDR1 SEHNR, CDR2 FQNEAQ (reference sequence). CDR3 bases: TGTGCCAGCAGCCGCACGGGGGGGGCGTATGGCTACACCTTC. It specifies CASSRTGGAYGYTF.

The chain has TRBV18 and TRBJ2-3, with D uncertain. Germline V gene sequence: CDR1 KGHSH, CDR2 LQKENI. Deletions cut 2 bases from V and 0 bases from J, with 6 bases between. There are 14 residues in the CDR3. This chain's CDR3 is CASSPGRSTDTQYF. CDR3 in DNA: TGTGCCAGCTCACCAGGCAGGAGCACAGATACGCAGTATTTT.

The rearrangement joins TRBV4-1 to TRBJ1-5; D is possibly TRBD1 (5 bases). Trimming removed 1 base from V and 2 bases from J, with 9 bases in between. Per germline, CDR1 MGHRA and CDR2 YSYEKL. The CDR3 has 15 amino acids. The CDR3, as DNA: TGCGCCAGCAGCCAAGCCCGGGACCGCAATCAGCCCCAGCATTTT. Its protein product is CASSQARDRNQPQHF.

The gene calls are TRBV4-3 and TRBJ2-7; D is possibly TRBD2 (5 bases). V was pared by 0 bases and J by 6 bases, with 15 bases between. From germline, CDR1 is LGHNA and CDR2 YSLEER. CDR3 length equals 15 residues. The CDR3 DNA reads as TGCGCCAGCAGCCAAGATTACCTCCGGGGAGCCGAGCAGTACTTC. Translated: CASSQDYLRGAEQYF.

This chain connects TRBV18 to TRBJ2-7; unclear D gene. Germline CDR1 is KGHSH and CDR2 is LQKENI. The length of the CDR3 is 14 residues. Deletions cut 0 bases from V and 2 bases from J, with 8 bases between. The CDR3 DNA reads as TGTGCCAGCTCACCACCGGGCAGTACCTACGAGCAGTACTTC. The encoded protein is CASSPPGSTYEQYF.